Listed below are T cell receptor beta chains from one sample, sequenced in a study of shared clonotypes between healthy human individuals. Only in-frame clones appear in the TCRdb table, and some are missing; sequencing was by immunoSEQ multiplex PCR. The data contain under 2,000,000 clones, approximately 94% of them seen just once; the ten biggest clones take up 1.2%. The source material was naive CD8+ T cells sorted from blood. The receptors derive from a man aged 18 to 29 in good health. CDR3s include the opening cysteine and the closing phenylalanine or tryptophan. The D gene is left open where the match is weak. Not every row has a clone size; where given, it reads once, few, many or a size class.

size,J,V,D,CDR3,DNA
.,TRBJ1-1,TRBV11-2,.,CASSFYLNTEAFF,TGTGCCAGCAGCTTTTACTTGAACACTGAAGCTTTCTTT
.,TRBJ1-5,TRBV27,.,CASSLVGSGQPQHF,TGTGCCAGCAGTTTAGTTGGGTCGGGGCAGCCCCAGCATTTT
.,TRBJ1-2,TRBV6-6,.,CASSYGMKSDYGYTF,TGTGCCAGCAGTTACGGAATGAAAAGTGACTATGGCTACACCTTC
once,TRBJ2-1,TRBV4-3,TRBD2,CASSQAWAGVVEQFF,TGCGCCAGCAGCCAAGCTTGGGCGGGAGTGGTTGAGCAGTTCTTC
few,TRBJ1-1,TRBV9,.,CASSVGTANTEAFF,TGTGCCAGCAGCGTAGGAACGGCGAACACTGAAGCTTTCTTT
.,TRBJ2-5,TRBV2,.,CASKGGVGQYF,TGTGCCAGCAAGGGCGGGGTGGGACAGTACTTC
.,TRBJ2-2,TRBV2,.,CASSEYTNTGELFF,TGTGCCAGCAGTGAATACACGAACACCGGGGAGCTGTTTTTT
.,TRBJ2-7,TRBV30,.,CAWARGDWPYEQYF,TGTGCCTGGGCGAGGGGTGATTGGCCCTACGAGCAGTACTTC
.,TRBJ2-7,TRBV27,.,CASRLRGGLPEQYF,TGTGCCAGCAGACTCAGGGGGGGTCTTCCCGAGCAGTACTTC
.,TRBJ2-7,TRBV7-9,TRBD2,CASSPPRTDPLAGDHEQYF,TGTGCCAGCAGCCCCCCCCGGACAGATCCTCTAGCGGGAGACCACGAGCAGTACTTC
.,TRBJ2-4,TRBV18,TRBD1,CASSPPGQGAGNIQYF,TGTGCCAGCTCACCACCGGGGCAGGGGGCAGGAAACATTCAGTACTTC
.,TRBJ2-7,TRBV25-1,TRBD1,CASTGQGAHEQYF,TGTGCCAGCACGGGACAGGGGGCACACGAGCAGTACTTC
.,TRBJ1-6,TRBV6-5,.,CASRPRDNLNSPLHF,TGTGCCAGCAGGCCGCGAGACAACCTTAATTCACCCCTCCACTTT
.,TRBJ1-5,TRBV11-2,.,CASSLGYGQPQHF,TGTGCCAGCAGCTTAGGATATGGTCAGCCCCAGCATTTT
.,TRBJ2-7,TRBV5-1,TRBD2,CASSLGLAGTYEQYF,TGCGCCAGCAGCTTGGGACTAGCGGGAACCTACGAGCAGTACTTC
.,TRBJ2-3,TRBV9,.,CASSVDNYLTDTQYF,TGTGCCAGCAGCGTAGATAACTATCTCACAGATACGCAGTATTTT
.,TRBJ2-7,TRBV20-1,.,CSYVEVRYF,TGCAGTTATGTAGAGGTGCGGTACTTC
.,TRBJ2-7,TRBV4-1,TRBD1,CASSLFSDRAYEQYF,TGCGCCAGCAGCCTGTTTTCCGACAGGGCCTACGAGCAGTACTTC
once,TRBJ2-7,TRBV7-2,.,CASSLRGPYEQYF,TGTGCCAGCAGCTTACGCGGGCCCTACGAGCAGTACTTC
.,TRBJ1-2,TRBV2,.,CASSTNSWTGARNYTF,TGTGCCAGCTCAACGAACTCCTGGACGGGGGCGCGAAACTACACCTTC
.,TRBJ2-5,TRBV9,TRBD2,CASSYSLAGGETQYF,TGTGCCAGCAGCTACTCCCTAGCGGGGGGGGAGACCCAGTACTTC
once,TRBJ1-5,TRBV7-8,.,CASSLEGYSNQPQHF,TGTGCCAGCAGCTTAGAGGGTTATAGCAATCAGCCCCAGCATTTT
once,TRBJ2-5,TRBV7-9,.,CASSPPLAPRETQYF,TGTGCCAGCAGCCCCCCCCTAGCGCCCCGAGAGACCCAGTACTTC
.,TRBJ2-1,TRBV7-7,.,CASSRLPANNEQFF,TGTGCTAGCAGCCGATTACCAGCTAACAATGAGCAGTTCTTC
.,TRBJ1-4,TRBV5-1,.,CASSAGTSTNEKLFF,TGCGCCAGCAGCGCCGGGACGTCAACTAATGAAAAACTGTTTTTT
.,TRBJ1-2,TRBV6-5,.,CASSYSGYGYTF,TGTGCCAGCAGTTACTCCGGCTATGGCTACACCTTC
.,TRBJ1-2,TRBV5-1,TRBD1,CASSLEGQGDYGYTF,TGCGCCAGCAGCTTGGAGGGACAGGGGGATTATGGCTACACCTTC
.,TRBJ1-3,TRBV28,TRBD1,CASSFRGWAGNTIYF,TGTGCCAGCAGTTTCAGGGGGTGGGCTGGAAACACCATATATTTT
.,TRBJ2-7,TRBV19,TRBD1,CASSPTTGAYEQYF,TGTGCCAGTAGCCCAACGACAGGGGCCTACGAGCAGTACTTC
.,TRBJ1-2,TRBV29-1,TRBD1,CSVESWAGNRGPYNYGYTF,TGCAGCGTTGAAAGTTGGGCCGGTAACAGGGGACCCTATAACTATGGCTACACCTTC
.,TRBJ2-7,TRBV12-5,.,CASGFEGSFEQYF,TGTGCTAGTGGTTTTGAGGGATCTTTTGAGCAGTACTTC
.,TRBJ2-1,TRBV7-9,TRBD2,CASSFGLAGYSYNEQFF,TGTGCCAGCAGCTTCGGACTAGCGGGTTACTCCTACAATGAGCAGTTCTTC
.,TRBJ1-1,TRBV7-6,TRBD1,CASSLIPPGQGATEAFF,TGTGCCAGCAGCTTAATTCCGCCGGGACAGGGGGCAACTGAAGCTTTCTTT
.,TRBJ2-3,TRBV5-1,.,CASSLDTSRDTQYF,TGCGCCAGCAGCTTGGACACGAGCCGCGATACGCAGTATTTT
.,TRBJ2-1,TRBV6-4,TRBD2,CASSDRGGSYNEQFF,TGTGCCAGCAGTGATCGGGGCGGGAGCTACAATGAGCAGTTCTTC
.,TRBJ2-3,TRBV7-9,TRBD2,CASPGGDTTLTDTQYF,TGTGCCAGCCCGGGAGGGGATACCACTCTAACAGATACGCAGTATTTT
.,TRBJ2-7,TRBV4-1,TRBD1,CASSERGTGGLYEQYF,TGCGCCAGCAGCGAAAGAGGGACAGGGGGCCTCTACGAGCAGTACTTC
.,TRBJ2-7,TRBV2,.,CASSERELAPTYEQYF,TGTGCCAGCAGTGAAAGGGAGTTAGCGCCGACCTACGAGCAGTACTTC
.,TRBJ2-7,TRBV7-2,.,CASSLNPSYEQYF,TGTGCCAGCAGCTTAAATCCCTCCTACGAGCAGTACTTC
.,TRBJ2-1,TRBV6-1,.,CASSQIGYNEQFF,TGTGCCAGCAGCCAAATAGGGTACAATGAGCAGTTCTTC
.,TRBJ2-1,TRBV12-1,.,CASNPKDGRGRYNEQFF,TGTGCCAGCAATCCCAAAGACGGGAGGGGCCGGTACAATGAGCAGTTCTTC
.,TRBJ2-6,TRBV28,.,CASTFLQGRYGSGANVLTF,TGTGCCAGCACCTTTTTACAGGGCAGGTATGGGAGTGGGGCCAACGTCCTGACTTTC
.,TRBJ2-7,TRBV9,.,CASSVGAERSYEQYF,TGTGCCAGCAGCGTAGGGGCAGAAAGATCCTACGAGCAGTACTTC
.,TRBJ1-6,TRBV27,.,CASSIGAASARTPLHF,TGTGCCAGCAGTATCGGGGCAGCCTCGGCTAGGACACCCCTCCACTTT
.,TRBJ1-3,TRBV6-1,.,CASSEADADSGNTIYF,TGTGCCAGCAGTGAAGCGGACGCAGACTCTGGAAACACCATATATTTT
.,TRBJ2-3,TRBV7-9,.,CASSFDGIAQYF,TGTGCCAGCAGCTTTGATGGAATTGCGCAGTATTTT